The sequence of this TCR beta chain was determined in a study of blood T cell repertoires in COVID-19. Turning to the study itself: Italy, Spain and the United States were the sources of the convalescent and acute COVID-19 samples. The analysed material was cDNA or gDNA that came from T cells, B-cell-depleted T cells, or PBMCs.

The CDR3 totals 15 residues. CDR1 is MNHEY, CDR2 SVGAGI, per germline. The germline V and J ends were trimmed by 3 bases and 5 bases, with 13 bases remaining between them. Per the original methods: How many nucleated cells were present was estimated from reference gene primer amplification. The method was immunoSEQ multiplex PCR; TCRdb's version includes in-frame clones alone and lacks a portion of them. The D gene and trimming were derived from the DNA, and the V and J assignments and clone size from that table. The table has a few hundred thousand clones, approximately 81% seen once. The sequenced sample consisted of peripheral blood. The chain recombines TRBV6-5 with TRBJ2-2; possible D gene TRBD1, 6 bases. This TCR was recovered from a woman aged 80 or over with acute or convalescent COVID-19. The CDR3 reads CASSYLTGRTGELFF. The CDR3 DNA is TGTGCCAGCAGTTATCTTACAGGGAGAACCGGGGAGCTGTTTTTT.